This entry describes one T cell receptor beta chain. Its antigen is unidentified. People whose metastatic non-small-cell lung cancer was chemo-refractory got focal radiation along with CTLA-4 blockade by ipilimumab. Using immunoSEQ multiplex PCR, the repertoire was profiled, and TCRdb retains in-frame clones only, with some absent. The sample has roughly 110,000 clones, roughly 80% seen once. The CDR3 covers 14 residues. After removal of 4 bases from V and 6 bases from J, the junction contained 6 bases not matched to a gene. The germline gives CDR1 SGHAT, CDR2 FQDESV (reference sequence). These data come from a study of radiotherapy plus CTLA-4 blockade in lung cancer. Overall study context: Around 20% of enrolled patients responded objectively, and roughly 30% had disease control.

Points from the study as a whole: Expansion in blood of tumor-derived TCR clones was seen after radiotherapy plus ipilimumab.

Sequencing used peripheral blood, obtained from a patient treated with radiotherapy plus ipilimumab. This sequence was found in a human donor with non-small cell lung cancer that progressed on radiotherapy plus ipilimumab. Some clones in this sample may be carry-over from other donors' samples. The chain couples TRBV11-1 to TRBJ1-2, with 9 bases that match TRBD1. CDR3 bases: TGTGCCAGCAGCTCGAGACAGGGGGTACATGGCTACACCTTC. Amino acid sequence: CASSSRQGVHGYTF.